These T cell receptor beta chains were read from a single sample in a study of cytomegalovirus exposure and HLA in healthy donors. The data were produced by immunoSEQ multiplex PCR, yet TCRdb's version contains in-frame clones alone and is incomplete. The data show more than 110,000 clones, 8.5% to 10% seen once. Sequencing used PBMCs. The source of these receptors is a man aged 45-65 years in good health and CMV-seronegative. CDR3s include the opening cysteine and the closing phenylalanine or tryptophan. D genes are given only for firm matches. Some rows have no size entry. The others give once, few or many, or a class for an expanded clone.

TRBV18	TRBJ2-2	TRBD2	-	CASSGLAEGTGELFF	TGTGCCAGCTCAGGCCTAGCGGAGGGGACCGGGGAGCTGTTTTTT
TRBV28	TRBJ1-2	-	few	CATRTPGTNYGYTF	TGTGCCACCAGAACCCCGGGGACTAACTATGGCTACACCTTC
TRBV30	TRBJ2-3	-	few	CAWMRTATRRTQYF	TGTGCCTGGATGAGGACTGCCACCAGGCGGACGCAGTATTTT
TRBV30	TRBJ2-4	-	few	CAWSSPFLGEQGIQYF	TGTGCCTGGAGTTCTCCTTTTTTGGGGGAACAGGGCATTCAGTACTTC
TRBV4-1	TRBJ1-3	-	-	CASSQSGTPGNTIYF	TGCGCCAGCAGCCAATCCGGGACACCTGGAAACACCATATATTTT
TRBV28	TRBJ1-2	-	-	CASSFGRGNVNYGYTF	TGTGCCAGCAGTTTCGGGAGGGGGAATGTTAACTATGGCTACACCTTC
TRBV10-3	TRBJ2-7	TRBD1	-	CAINSGQGPYEQYF	TGTGCCATCAATTCGGGACAGGGACCCTACGAGCAGTACTTC
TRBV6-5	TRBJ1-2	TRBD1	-	CASTRGTGGYGYTF	TGTGCCAGCACCCGAGGCACAGGGGGTTATGGCTACACCTTC
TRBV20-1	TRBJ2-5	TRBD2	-	CSEAGVGTQYF	TGCAGCGAGGCGGGAGTGGGGACCCAGTACTTC
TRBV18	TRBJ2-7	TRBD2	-	CASSPGRAGEVYEQYF	TGTGCCAGCTCACCGGGCCGGGCGGGAGAGGTCTACGAGCAGTACTTC
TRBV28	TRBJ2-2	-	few	CATKKEATGELFF	TGTGCCACCAAGAAAGAAGCCACCGGGGAGCTGTTTTTT
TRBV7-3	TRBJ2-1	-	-	CASSLGPSSYNEQFF	TGTGCCAGCAGCTTAGGCCCAAGCTCCTACAATGAGCAGTTCTTC
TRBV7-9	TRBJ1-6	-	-	CASSKNPGITYNSPLHF	TGTGCCAGCAGCAAAAACCCAGGAATCACCTATAATTCACCCCTCCACTTT
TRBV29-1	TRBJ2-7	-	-	CSVLLLTGKPLTSYEQYF	TGCAGCGTTCTCCTTCTAACAGGGAAACCCCTGACTTCCTACGAGCAGTACTTC
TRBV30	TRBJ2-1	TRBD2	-	CAWSGTSGYNEQFF	TGTGCCTGGAGCGGGACTAGCGGATACAATGAGCAGTTCTTC
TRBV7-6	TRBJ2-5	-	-	CASSLGGVRGETQYF	TGTGCCAGCAGCTTAGGGGGAGTCCGGGGGGAGACCCAGTACTTC
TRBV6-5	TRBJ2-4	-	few	CASSYASGRGENIQYF	TGTGCCAGCAGTTACGCGTCAGGAAGGGGCGAGAACATTCAGTACTTC
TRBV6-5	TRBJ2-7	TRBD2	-	CASRAQAGTYEQYF	TGTGCCAGCAGGGCACAAGCGGGGACCTACGAGCAGTACTTC
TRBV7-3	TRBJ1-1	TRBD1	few	CASSPGTAREAFF	TGTGCCAGCAGCCCAGGGACAGCCCGTGAAGCTTTCTTT
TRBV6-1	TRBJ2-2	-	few	CASRRDLNTGELFF	TGTGCCAGCAGGCGGGACTTAAACACCGGGGAGCTGTTTTTT